The entry that follows covers one T cell receptor beta chain sequence. The data are from a study of identical twins. TCRdb independently ran MiXCR on the 5' RACE reads; one entry per CDR3 protein. The data hold some 570,000 distinct CDR3 sequences, with around 22% observed a single time. Trimming at V came to 4 bases and at J to 5 bases, leaving 14 bases not matched to a gene. This CDR3 has 17 amino acids. These sequences were also reported in another study, on yellow fever vaccine responses in identical twins.

The genes are TRBV12-3 or TRBV12-4 and TRBJ2-3; 8 nucleotides match TRBD2. The sequence came from a young woman in good health. Sequencing used CD4+ T cells sorted from blood. The CDR3 sequence: CASSSAGARGVQDTQYF. The CDR3 region has the DNA TGTGCCAGCAGTTCGGCAGGGGCGCGGGGGGTACAAGATACGCAGTATTTT.